The clone carrying this TCR beta chain turned up a few times. Antigen: not known. Trimming cost V 5 bases and J 5 bases, with 19 bases left between them. Germline V gene lookup returns CDR1 LNHDA and CDR2 SQIVND (reference sequence). The CDR3 runs to 15 residues. The data originate from a study of radiation and T cells in renal cell carcinoma. The overall study: Nephrectomy followed 15 Gy stereotactic body radiation by 4 weeks.

The time point was: baseline pretreatment blood. Treatment defined: 15 Gy SBRT to primary tumor, nephrectomy 4 weeks later. After SBRT, blood was collected at 2 and 4 weeks, plus baseline. The tumor was a clear cell renal cell carcinoma. Findings and limits, study-wide: Top tumor clonotypes rose in blood 2 weeks post-radiation, then contracted.

Sequencing used immunoSEQ multiplex PCR; TCRdb keeps in-frame clones, though not all of them. The repertoire has 45,000 to 65,000 clones, over 70% of them found once; the top ten carry roughly 8%. The clonotype originates from a man between 60 and 75 years old with renal cell carcinoma. The input for sequencing was blood, taken from a patient whose treatment included radiotherapy and nephrectomy. The V call is TRBV19, the J call TRBJ2-7; D not resolved. CDR3 coding DNA: TGTGCCAGTAGTGCTCAGATGGGAAGTATCGACGAGCAGTACTTC. Translating gives CASSAQMGSIDEQYF.